A selection of T cell receptor beta chains follows, all from one sample in a study of shared clonotypes between healthy human individuals. The assay was immunoSEQ multiplex PCR, and TCRdb's table has in-frame clones only and misses some. The table records 2 million to 3 million clones, approximately 94% of them present only once. The sample taken for sequencing was naive CD4+ T cells sorted from blood. These TCRs come from a man aged 18 to 29 in good health. The CDR3 runs from the conserved cysteine through the conserved F or W. The D gene is left open where the match is weak. The size of a clone is reported for some rows only, either as once, few or many, or as a class for expanded clones.

v_call	j_call	d_call	clone_size	cdr3_aa	cdr3_nt
TRBV15	TRBJ1-1	TRBD1	-	CATSFTTGGGSVFF	TGTGCCACCAGCTTCACGACAGGGGGCGGCTCGGTTTTCTTT
TRBV5-4	TRBJ2-1	-	once	CASRRAGNYNEQFF	TGTGCCAGCAGAAGGGCAGGGAACTACAATGAGCAGTTCTTC
TRBV7-3	TRBJ1-6	-	-	CASSPALGVLHF	TGTGCCAGCAGCCCGGCACTTGGGGTCCTCCACTTT
TRBV9	TRBJ1-3	-	-	CASSVSGSGNTIYF	TGTGCCAGCAGCGTATCCGGCTCTGGAAACACCATATATTTT
TRBV7-8	TRBJ2-7	-	-	CASSLGQGGPYEQYF	TGTGCCAGCAGCTTAGGACAGGGAGGGCCCTACGAGCAGTACTTC
TRBV6-5	TRBJ1-4	-	-	CASRGRGATNEKLFF	TGTGCCAGCCGGGGCAGGGGTGCAACTAATGAAAAACTGTTTTTT
TRBV5-1	TRBJ1-2	-	-	CASSLGSVGYGYTF	TGCGCCAGCAGCTTGGGGTCGGTCGGGTATGGCTACACCTTC
TRBV6-1	TRBJ1-1	-	few	CASRESGREAFF	TGTGCCAGCAGAGAATCCGGGAGGGAAGCTTTCTTT
TRBV19	TRBJ1-5	-	-	CASSHGTPNQPQHF	TGTGCCAGTAGCCACGGGACTCCTAATCAGCCCCAGCATTTT
TRBV2	TRBJ2-3	-	few	CASSDSQATQYF	TGTGCCAGCAGTGATTCCCAGGCCACGCAGTATTTT
TRBV27	TRBJ2-5	-	-	CASSLWSGGGQTQYF	TGTGCCAGCAGTTTATGGTCGGGGGGCGGGCAGACCCAGTACTTC
TRBV6-1	TRBJ1-1	TRBD1	-	CASSDLTGGLAEAFF	TGTGCCAGCAGTGACTTGACAGGGGGCCTCGCTGAAGCTTTCTTT
TRBV6-1	TRBJ1-2	-	-	CASSEGGSAFNYGYTF	TGTGCCAGCAGTGAAGGAGGATCAGCCTTTAACTATGGCTACACCTTC
TRBV6-1	TRBJ2-5	TRBD1	-	CASTRGQQETQYF	TGTGCCAGCACTCGGGGACAGCAAGAGACCCAGTACTTC
TRBV28	TRBJ1-1	-	-	CASSLLIPGVTEAFF	TGTGCCAGCAGTTTACTAATACCGGGGGTCACTGAAGCTTTCTTT
TRBV7-9	TRBJ2-7	TRBD2	-	CASSLFPSGGYEQYF	TGTGCCAGCAGCTTATTTCCTAGCGGAGGCTACGAGCAGTACTTC
TRBV12-5	TRBJ2-5	TRBD1	-	CASGSLGQGVETQYF	TGTGCTAGTGGTTCCCTGGGACAGGGGGTAGAGACCCAGTACTTC
TRBV7-2	TRBJ2-7	-	-	CASSLAGGAEQYF	TGTGCCAGCAGCTTAGCGGGGGGTGCCGAGCAGTACTTC
TRBV5-1	TRBJ2-5	TRBD2	-	CASSLGVLAGETQYF	TGCGCCAGCAGCTTGGGGGTTCTAGCGGGAGAGACCCAGTACTTC
TRBV5-1	TRBJ1-5	-	-	CASRPEINQPQHF	TGCGCCAGCAGGCCGGAGATCAATCAGCCCCAGCATTTT
TRBV6-1	TRBJ2-5	-	-	CASRRPGQETQYF	TGTGCCAGCAGAAGGCCCGGCCAAGAGACCCAGTACTTC
TRBV6-6	TRBJ2-5	-	-	CASSYQAQETQYF	TGTGCCAGCAGTTACCAGGCTCAAGAGACCCAGTACTTC
TRBV13	TRBJ2-2	TRBD1	-	CASRSAGTGNTGELFF	TGTGCCAGCAGATCCGCCGGGACAGGGAACACCGGGGAGCTGTTTTTT
TRBV2	TRBJ2-3	-	-	CASSRTVSTDTQYF	TGTGCCAGCAGTAGGACGGTTAGCACAGATACGCAGTATTTT
TRBV5-1	TRBJ2-2	-	-	CASSRTAKTITGELFF	TGCGCCAGCAGCCGGACAGCAAAAACGATCACCGGGGAGCTGTTTTTT
TRBV28	TRBJ2-7	-	-	CASSLRGRRDEQYF	TGTGCCAGCAGTTTAAGGGGCCGTCGGGACGAGCAGTACTTC
TRBV18	TRBJ1-3	-	-	CASSPQGNSGNTIYF	TGTGCCAGCTCACCCCAGGGAAACTCTGGAAACACCATATATTTT
TRBV10-3	TRBJ1-3	-	-	CAISDGRGRASGNTIYF	TGTGCCATCAGTGACGGTCGGGGCAGGGCCTCTGGAAACACCATATATTTT
TRBV18	TRBJ2-2	-	-	CASSPNGRGSNTGELFF	TGTGCCAGCTCACCAAACGGAAGGGGATCGAACACCGGGGAGCTGTTTTTT
TRBV7-9	TRBJ1-6	TRBD1	-	CASSLVQGKNSPLHF	TGTGCCAGCAGCTTAGTACAGGGGAAAAATTCACCCCTCCACTTT
TRBV11-2	TRBJ2-5	-	-	CASSLVFHRGETQYF	TGTGCCAGCAGCTTAGTTTTTCACCGGGGGGAGACCCAGTACTTC
TRBV30	TRBJ1-5	TRBD1	few	CAWSEDRAGQPQHF	TGTGCCTGGAGTGAGGACAGGGCGGGTCAGCCCCAGCATTTT
TRBV9	TRBJ2-3	TRBD2	-	CASSSLASYLIGTQYF	TGTGCCAGCAGCTCACTAGCGTCCTACTTAATCGGTACGCAGTATTTT
TRBV30	TRBJ1-2	-	-	CAWRPGSSNYGYTF	TGTGCCTGGAGACCGGGCAGCTCTAACTATGGCTACACCTTC
TRBV5-6	TRBJ2-7	-	once	CASSLAAGRLLSSYEQYF	TGTGCCAGCAGCTTGGCGGCAGGCAGATTACTGAGCTCCTACGAGCAGTACTTC
TRBV4-1	TRBJ2-2	TRBD2	-	CASSSRLAGGRGTGELFF	TGCGCCAGCAGCTCCCGACTAGCGGGGGGCCGTGGAACCGGGGAGCTGTTTTTT
TRBV6-7	TRBJ2-6	-	-	CASSYSLSGANVLTF	TGTGCCAGCAGTTACTCCCTCTCTGGGGCCAACGTCCTGACTTTC
TRBV5-4	TRBJ1-2	-	-	CASSAAGDPAGYGYTF	TGTGCCAGCAGCGCTGCGGGAGACCCGGCGGGCTATGGCTACACCTTC
TRBV20-1	TRBJ2-3	-	once	CSVHSTDTQYF	TGCAGTGTTCACAGCACAGATACGCAGTATTTT
TRBV28	TRBJ2-7	TRBD1	once	CASSPIPRGLGSYEQYF	TGTGCCAGCAGTCCGATCCCGAGGGGGCTCGGATCCTACGAGCAGTACTTC
TRBV21-1	TRBJ2-7	-	-	CASSKNAVRSSYEQYF	TGTGCCAGCAGCAAAAATGCGGTTAGGAGCTCCTACGAGCAGTACTTC
TRBV29-1	TRBJ2-7	TRBD2	-	CSVVMERGSSYEQYF	TGCAGCGTTGTAATGGAGCGGGGGAGCTCCTACGAGCAGTACTTC
TRBV5-6	TRBJ2-2	TRBD1	once	CASSADRVIGELFF	TGTGCCAGCAGCGCGGACAGGGTCATCGGGGAGCTGTTTTTT
TRBV7-9	TRBJ2-4	TRBD1	-	CASSPGSGGKNIQYF	TGTGCCAGCAGCCCCGGGTCAGGGGGTAAAAACATTCAGTACTTC
TRBV28	TRBJ1-5	-	once	CASSGTNQPQHF	TGTGCCAGCAGTGGAACTAATCAGCCCCAGCATTTT